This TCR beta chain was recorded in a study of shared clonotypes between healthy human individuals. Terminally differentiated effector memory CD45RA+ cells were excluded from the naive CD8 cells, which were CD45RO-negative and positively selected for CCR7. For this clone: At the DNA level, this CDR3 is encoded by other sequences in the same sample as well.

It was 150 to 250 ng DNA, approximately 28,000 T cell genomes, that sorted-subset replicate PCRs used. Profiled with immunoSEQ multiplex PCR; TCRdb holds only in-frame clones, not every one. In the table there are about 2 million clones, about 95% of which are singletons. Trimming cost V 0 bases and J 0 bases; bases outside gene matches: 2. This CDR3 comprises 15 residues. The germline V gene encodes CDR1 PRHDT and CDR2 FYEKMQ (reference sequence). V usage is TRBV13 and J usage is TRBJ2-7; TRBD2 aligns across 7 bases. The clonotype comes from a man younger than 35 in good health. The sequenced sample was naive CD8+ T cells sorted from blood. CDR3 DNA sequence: TGTGCCAGCAGCTTAGGGCGGGGGAGCTCCTACGAGCAGTACTTC. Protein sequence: CASSLGRGSSYEQYF.